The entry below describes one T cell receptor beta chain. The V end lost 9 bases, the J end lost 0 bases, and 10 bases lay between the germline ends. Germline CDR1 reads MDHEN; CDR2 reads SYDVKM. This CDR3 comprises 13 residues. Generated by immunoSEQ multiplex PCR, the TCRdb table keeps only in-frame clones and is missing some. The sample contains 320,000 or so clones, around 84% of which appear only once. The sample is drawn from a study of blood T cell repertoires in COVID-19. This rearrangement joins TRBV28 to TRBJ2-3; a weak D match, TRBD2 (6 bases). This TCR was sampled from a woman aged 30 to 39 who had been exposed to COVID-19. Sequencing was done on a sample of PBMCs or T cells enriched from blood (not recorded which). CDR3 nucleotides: TGTGCCAGTACCGCGGGAAGCACAGATACGCAGTATTTT. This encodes CASTAGSTDTQYF.